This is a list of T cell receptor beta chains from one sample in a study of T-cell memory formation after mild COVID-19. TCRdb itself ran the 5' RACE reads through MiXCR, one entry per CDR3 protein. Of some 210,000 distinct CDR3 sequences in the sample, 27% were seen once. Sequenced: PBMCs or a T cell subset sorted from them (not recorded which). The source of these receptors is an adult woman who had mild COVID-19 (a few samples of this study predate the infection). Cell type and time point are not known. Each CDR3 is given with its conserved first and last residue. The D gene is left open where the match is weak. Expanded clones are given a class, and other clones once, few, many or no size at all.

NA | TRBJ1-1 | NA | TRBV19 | CASLSDRMNTEAFF | TGTGCCAGCCTAAGCGACAGAATGAACACTGAAGCTTTCTTT
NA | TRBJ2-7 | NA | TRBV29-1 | CSVEGELYEQYF | TGCAGCGTTGAAGGGGAACTCTACGAGCAGTACTTC
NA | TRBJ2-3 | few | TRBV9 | CASGRRGDTQYF | TGTGCCAGCGGTCGGAGGGGAGATACGCAGTATTTT
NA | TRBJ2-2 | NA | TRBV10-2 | CASSYRGDTGELFF | TGCGCCAGCAGTTATAGGGGAGACACCGGGGAGCTGTTTTTT
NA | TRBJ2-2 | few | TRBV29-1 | CSVLYTGELFF | TGCAGCGTGTTATACACCGGGGAGCTGTTTTTT
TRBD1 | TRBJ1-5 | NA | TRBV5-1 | CASSFGTGEQPQHF | TGCGCCAGCAGCTTCGGGACAGGGGAACAGCCCCAGCATTTT
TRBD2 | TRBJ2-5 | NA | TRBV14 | CASSLWTGGRQETQYF | TGTGCCAGCAGCCTATGGACTGGCGGGAGGCAAGAGACCCAGTACTTC
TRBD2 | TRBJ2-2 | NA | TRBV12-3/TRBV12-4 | CASSGTSGNTGELFF | TGTGCCAGCAGCGGGACTAGCGGGAACACCGGGGAGCTGTTTTTT
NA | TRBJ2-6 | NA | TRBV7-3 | CASSQGSSGANVLTF | TGTGCCAGCAGTCAGGGGAGCTCTGGGGCCAACGTCCTGACTTTC
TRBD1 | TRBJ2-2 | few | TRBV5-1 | CASSLWGQGALGTTGELFF | TGCGCCAGCAGCTTGTGGGGACAGGGGGCGTTGGGAACCACCGGGGAGCTGTTTTTT
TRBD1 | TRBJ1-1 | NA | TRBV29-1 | CSVSGQGAEAFF | TGCAGCGTATCGGGACAGGGCGCTGAAGCTTTCTTT
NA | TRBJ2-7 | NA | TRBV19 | CASSLKQAEQYF | TGTGCCAGTAGTCTAAAGCAGGCCGAGCAGTACTTC
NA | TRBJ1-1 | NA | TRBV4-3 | CASSQEQGLNTEAFF | TGCGCCAGCAGCCAAGAACAGGGACTGAACACTGAAGCTTTCTTT
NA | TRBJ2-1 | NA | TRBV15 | CATSSNQVGKNNEQFF | TGTGCCACCAGCAGTAATCAGGTCGGGAAAAACAATGAGCAGTTCTTC
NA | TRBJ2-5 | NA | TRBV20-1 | CSARRFTQETQYF | TGCAGTGCCCGCCGTTTCACACAAGAGACCCAGTACTTC
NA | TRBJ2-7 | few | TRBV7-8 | CASSFLVGGLGETYEQYF | TGTGCCAGCAGCTTTCTGGTGGGGGGATTAGGAGAAACTTACGAGCAGTACTTC
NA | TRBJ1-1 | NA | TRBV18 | CASSPPLGPEAFF | TGTGCCAGCTCACCACCGTTAGGACCCGAAGCTTTCTTT
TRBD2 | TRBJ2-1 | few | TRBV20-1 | CSASAAGGYRNEQFF | TGCAGTGCTAGTGCAGCGGGAGGGTACAGAAATGAGCAGTTCTTC
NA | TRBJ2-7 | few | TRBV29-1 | CSVASQSSYEQYF | TGCAGCGTTGCGAGCCAGAGCTCCTACGAGCAGTACTTC
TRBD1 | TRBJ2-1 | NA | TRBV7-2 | CASTPGTAFDEQFF | TGTGCCAGCACCCCGGGGACAGCCTTCGATGAGCAGTTCTTC
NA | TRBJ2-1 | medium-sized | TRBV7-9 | CASSPSWQGRGNEQFF | TGTGCCAGCAGCCCAAGTTGGCAGGGGCGGGGCAATGAGCAGTTCTTC
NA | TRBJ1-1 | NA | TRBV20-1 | CSARPTRSRNTEAFF | TGCAGTGCTAGACCTACCCGAAGCAGGAACACTGAAGCTTTCTTT
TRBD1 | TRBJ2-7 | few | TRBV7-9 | CASTPTGGSYEQYF | TGTGCCAGCACTCCCACAGGGGGGTCCTACGAGCAGTACTTC
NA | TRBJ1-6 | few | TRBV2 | CASRMGASYNSPLHF | TGTGCCAGCAGGATGGGGGCATCCTATAATTCACCCCTCCACTTT
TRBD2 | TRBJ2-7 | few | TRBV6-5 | CASSREGLAGSYEQYF | TGTGCCAGCAGTAGAGAGGGACTAGCGGGCTCCTACGAGCAGTACTTC
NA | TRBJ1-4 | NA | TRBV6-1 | CASSEDRVNEKLFF | TGTGCCAGCAGTGAAGACAGGGTTAATGAAAAACTGTTTTTT
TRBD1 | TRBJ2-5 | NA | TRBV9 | CASSPGSRTGKETQYF | TGTGCCAGCAGCCCGGGGAGTCGGACAGGGAAAGAGACCCAGTACTTC
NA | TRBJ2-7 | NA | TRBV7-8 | CASSLGRLDGDEQYF | TGTGCCAGCAGCTTGGGGCGGTTGGACGGCGACGAGCAGTACTTC
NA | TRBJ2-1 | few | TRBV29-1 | CSVTGEAGGTLNEQFF | TGCAGCGTGACAGGGGAAGCGGGAGGCACTCTCAATGAGCAGTTCTTC
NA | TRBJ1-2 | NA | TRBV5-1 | CASSLSQGEGYTF | TGCGCCAGCAGCTTGAGTCAGGGCGAAGGCTACACCTTC
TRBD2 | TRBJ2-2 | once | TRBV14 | CASSKLGLASNTGELFF | TGTGCCAGCAGCAAACTGGGACTAGCATCGAACACCGGGGAGCTGTTTTTT
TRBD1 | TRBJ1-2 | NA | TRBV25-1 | CASSRTGAGGYGYTF | TGTGCCAGCTCAAGAACAGGGGCCGGGGGCTATGGCTACACCTTC
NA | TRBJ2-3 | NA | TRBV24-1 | CATSPDSGEGTDTQYF | TGTGCCACCAGCCCGGACTCAGGGGAAGGGACAGATACGCAGTATTTT
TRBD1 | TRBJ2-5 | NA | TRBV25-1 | CASSAYQGALKETQYF | TGTGCCAGCAGTGCCTACCAGGGGGCACTCAAAGAGACCCAGTACTTC
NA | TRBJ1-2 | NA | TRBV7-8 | CASSLTGLSSQGYTF | TGTGCCAGCAGCTTAACCGGGCTCTCATCTCAAGGCTACACCTTC
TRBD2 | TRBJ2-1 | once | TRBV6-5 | CASSQGTSGSREQFF | TGTGCCAGCAGTCAAGGCACTAGCGGGAGTCGGGAGCAGTTCTTC
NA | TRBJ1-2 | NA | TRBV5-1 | CASSGGTAASNYGYTF | TGCGCCAGCAGCGGGGGGACGGCCGCCTCTAACTATGGCTACACCTTC
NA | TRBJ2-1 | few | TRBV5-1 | CASSLAGGFNTEQFF | TGCGCCAGCAGCTTGGCTGGGGGTTTCAACACTGAGCAGTTCTTC
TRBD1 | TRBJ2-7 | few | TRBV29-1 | CSVEDWGQGVSYEQYF | TGCAGCGTTGAAGATTGGGGACAGGGGGTTTCCTACGAGCAGTACTTC
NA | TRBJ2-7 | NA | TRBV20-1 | CSAGVGRTLAYEQYF | TGCAGTGCTGGAGTAGGAAGGACATTAGCGTACGAGCAGTACTTC
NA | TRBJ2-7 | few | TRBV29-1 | CSAAPATGFTYEQYF | TGCAGCGCCGCGCCTGCTACAGGGTTTACCTACGAGCAGTACTTC
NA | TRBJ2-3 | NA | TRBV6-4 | CASSDSNTYTQYF | TGTGCCAGCAGTGACTCGAATACATATACGCAGTATTTT
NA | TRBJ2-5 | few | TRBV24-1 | CATSDKSYGTQETQYF | TGTGCCACCAGTGATAAAAGCTATGGCACTCAAGAGACCCAGTACTTC
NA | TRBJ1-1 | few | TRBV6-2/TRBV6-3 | CASSYEGRTEAFF | TGTGCCAGCAGTTACGAGGGGAGGACTGAAGCTTTCTTT
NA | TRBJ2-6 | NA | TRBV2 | CASSGSRSRLASPGPLSGANVLTF | TGTGCCAGCAGTGGGTCCAGGTCCCGCCTTGCCAGTCCGGGGCCTTTATCTGGGGCCAACGTCCTGACTTTC
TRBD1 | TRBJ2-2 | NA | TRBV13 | CASSSGTGGYSRGTGELFF | TGTGCCAGCAGCTCGGGGACAGGGGGCTACAGTCGAGGCACCGGGGAGCTGTTTTTT
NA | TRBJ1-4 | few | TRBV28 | CASSLGLGAQSEKLFF | TGTGCCAGCAGTTTGGGACTGGGGGCGCAGAGTGAAAAACTGTTTTTT
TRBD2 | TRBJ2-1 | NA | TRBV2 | CASTQAGVKNEQFF | TGTGCCAGCACTCAGGCGGGAGTGAAGAATGAGCAGTTCTTC